This TCR beta chain derives from a study of Ad26.COV2.S vaccination and SARS-CoV-2 variants. Study in general: The donor was enrolled in the Ad26.COV2.S arm of the COV1001 trial. Each vaccinee took Ad26.COV2.S intramuscularly, once or twice 56 days apart. The study, taken as a whole, reports: The authors reported substantial breadth in spike-specific CD8+ and CD4+ T cell responses after vaccination.

In regard to this clone: Its antigen remains unidentified.

The protocol was immunoSEQ multiplex PCR, while the TCRdb copy is restricted to in-frame clones and leaves out a portion. In the table there are hundreds of thousands of clones, roughly 90% of which are singletons. The treatment is: 15 to 20 received Ad26.COV2.S at low or high dose, single or two shots; about 5 received placebo; per-sample allocation not given. Specimen acquisition occurred on day 63 following the initial vaccine or placebo injection. An adult donor aged 18-55 years was enrolled in Boston. The V gene lost 6 bases and the J gene lost 6 bases, with 17 bases spanning the gap. The V gene's germline CDR1 is LNHDA and CDR2 SQIVND (reference sequence). There are 14 residues in the CDR3.

The clonotype comes from a person between 18 and 60 years old who received the Ad26.COV2.S COVID-19 vaccine or a placebo. The specimen comprised peripheral blood, sampled in a trial of Ad26.COV2.S vaccine versus placebo. J is TRBJ1-2 and V is TRBV19; a possible D gene is TRBD1 (6 bases). CDR3: CASRTPLDRNGYTF. The CDR3, as DNA: TGTGCCAGTAGGACCCCGTTGGACAGAAATGGCTACACCTTC.